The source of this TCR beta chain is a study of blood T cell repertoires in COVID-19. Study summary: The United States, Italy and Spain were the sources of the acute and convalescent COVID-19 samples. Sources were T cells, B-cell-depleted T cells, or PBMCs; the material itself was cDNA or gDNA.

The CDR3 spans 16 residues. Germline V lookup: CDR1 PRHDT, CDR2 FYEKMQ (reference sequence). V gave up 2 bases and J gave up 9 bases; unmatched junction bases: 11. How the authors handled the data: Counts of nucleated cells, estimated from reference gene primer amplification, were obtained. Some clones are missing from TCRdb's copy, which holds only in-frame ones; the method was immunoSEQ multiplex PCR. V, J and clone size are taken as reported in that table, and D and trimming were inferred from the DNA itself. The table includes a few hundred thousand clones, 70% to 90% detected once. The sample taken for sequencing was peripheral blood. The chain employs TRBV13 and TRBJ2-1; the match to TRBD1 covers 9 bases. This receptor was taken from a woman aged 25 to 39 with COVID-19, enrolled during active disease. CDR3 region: CASSLTMSGQGIEQFF. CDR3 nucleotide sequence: TGTGCCAGCAGCTTAACTATGTCGGGACAGGGAATTGAGCAGTTCTTC.